The rows below give T cell receptor beta chains drawn from one sample of a study of shared clonotypes between healthy human individuals. Data came from immunoSEQ multiplex PCR; TCRdb stores just in-frame clones and leaves some out. The profile covers some 790,000 clones, with around 70% appearing a single time and 1.8% taken by the ten largest. Sequences were obtained from memory CD4+ T cells sorted from blood. These receptors all stem from a woman in her 30s in good health. CDR3s include the opening cysteine and the closing phenylalanine or tryptophan. D genes are given only for firm matches. Not all rows give a size; the values are once, few, many and, for expanded clones, a class.

j_gene	abundance	v_gene	d_gene	CDR3nt	CDR3aa
TRBJ2-1	NA	TRBV6-1	NA	TGTGCCAGCAGTGAAGTCCTTTTTGGGGGTGAGGTTGAGCAGTTCTTC	CASSEVLFGGEVEQFF
TRBJ2-7	once	TRBV5-1	NA	TGCGCCAGCAGCTTGGCCCCGGGACACACCTACGAGCAGTACTTC	CASSLAPGHTYEQYF
TRBJ2-3	NA	TRBV5-4	TRBD1	TGTGCCAGCAGCGGGGGACAGGACCTATTCACAGATACGCAGTATTTT	CASSGGQDLFTDTQYF
TRBJ2-6	NA	TRBV5-1	NA	TGCGCCAGCAGCTCTTCAGGGAGCTCTGGGGCCAACGTCCTGACTTTC	CASSSSGSSGANVLTF
TRBJ2-3	NA	TRBV9	TRBD2	TGTGCCAGCACTAGCGGGGGTAGCACAGATACGCAGTATTTT	CASTSGGSTDTQYF
TRBJ2-5	NA	TRBV27	TRBD2	TGTGCCAGCAACCTAGCGGGAGGGGTGGTAGAGACCCAGTACTTC	CASNLAGGVVETQYF
TRBJ2-5	NA	TRBV5-5	NA	TGTGCCAGCAGCTTGTGGCAGGAAGAGACCCAGTACTTC	CASSLWQEETQYF
TRBJ2-4	few	TRBV19	TRBD1	TGTGCCAGCCGGACAGGACAAGAAAACATTCAGTACTTC	CASRTGQENIQYF
TRBJ2-5	NA	TRBV2	NA	TGTGCCAGCAGTGGACCCGGAGCAGAAGAGACCCAGTACTTC	CASSGPGAEETQYF
TRBJ2-2	NA	TRBV7-3	NA	TGTGCCAGCAGCCTAATTACCGGGGAGCTGTTTTTT	CASSLITGELFF
TRBJ1-5	NA	TRBV5-1	NA	TGCGCCAGCAGCTTGGCCCCAGATCAGCCCCAGCATTTT	CASSLAPDQPQHF
TRBJ2-6	few	TRBV2	TRBD2	TGTGCCAGCAGCGCACTAGCGGGGAGCTCTGGGGCCAACGTCCTGACTTTC	CASSALAGSSGANVLTF
TRBJ1-4	few	TRBV6-5	NA	TGTGCCAGCAGCCTCGACAGAAAAAATGAAAAACTGTTTTTT	CASSLDRKNEKLFF
TRBJ1-5	many	TRBV19	TRBD1	TGTGCCAGTAACCTCCCCCGGGGACAGGGCGATCAGCCCCAGCATTTT	CASNLPRGQGDQPQHF
TRBJ1-4	NA	TRBV28	NA	TGTGCCAGCAGTTATCAGGGTGCAGCTAATGAAAAACTGTTTTTT	CASSYQGAANEKLFF
TRBJ2-5	NA	TRBV7-2	NA	TGTGCCAGCAGCTTGTTTGAAGCCAACCAAGAGACCCAGTACTTC	CASSLFEANQETQYF
TRBJ1-4	NA	TRBV20-1	NA	TGCAGTGCCCAAGGCGAAAAACTGTTTTTT	CSAQGEKLFF
TRBJ2-4	few	TRBV6-1	NA	TGTGCCAGCAGTGCAGGGGTTGGGAACATTCAGTACTTC	CASSAGVGNIQYF
TRBJ1-4	NA	TRBV5-8	NA	TGTGCCAGCAGCTTGGGACAGGACCAGGGTAATGAAAAACTGTTTTTT	CASSLGQDQGNEKLFF
TRBJ2-1	few	TRBV28	NA	TGTGCCAGCAGTTCCTTTTTATATGAGCAGTTCTTC	CASSSFLYEQFF
TRBJ1-4	few	TRBV25-1	TRBD1	TGTGCCAGCAGTCCGGGCAGGGGGCAGGAAAAACTGTTTTTT	CASSPGRGQEKLFF
TRBJ2-1	NA	TRBV6-5	NA	TGTGCCAGCAGGTGGAGGGGGCTTCTGGAAAATGAGCAGTTCTTC	CASRWRGLLENEQFF
TRBJ2-7	many	TRBV5-4	NA	TGTGCCAGCAGCTTCGCCTACGAGCAGTACTTC	CASSFAYEQYF
TRBJ2-1	NA	TRBV27	TRBD2	TGTGCCAGCAGCCGACCCGGACTAGAGAGCAATGAGCAGTTCTTC	CASSRPGLESNEQFF
TRBJ2-1	NA	TRBV4-1	TRBD2	TGCGCCAGCAGCTTGGGACTAGCGGGAGTCAATGAGCAGTTCTTC	CASSLGLAGVNEQFF
TRBJ1-1	few	TRBV27	TRBD1	TGTGCCAGCTATGGTAGGACAGGGACGACTGAAGCTTTCTTT	CASYGRTGTTEAFF
TRBJ2-6	few	TRBV5-6	NA	TGTGCCAGCAGCCCACAGGGATATGGGGCCAACGTCCTGACTTTC	CASSPQGYGANVLTF
TRBJ2-1	NA	TRBV10-3	NA	TGTGCCATCAGTGAGCGGATTGGAACTGGCGATTCTGAGCAGTTCTTC	CAISERIGTGDSEQFF
TRBJ2-1	NA	TRBV7-9	NA	TGTGCCAGCAGCTCGACAGGAATAGACACGGAGCAGTTCTTC	CASSSTGIDTEQFF
TRBJ2-3	NA	TRBV13	NA	TGTGCCAGCAGCCAGCGCGCGGGCACAGATACGCAGTATTTT	CASSQRAGTDTQYF
TRBJ2-5	NA	TRBV29-1	NA	TGCAGCGTTGATCATCCTGGGGGAGAGACCCAGTACTTC	CSVDHPGGETQYF
TRBJ1-2	NA	TRBV19	NA	TGTGCCAGTAGTATTGGGGAGTTAGCGGGCTACACCTTC	CASSIGELAGYTF
TRBJ2-5	NA	TRBV15	TRBD1	TGTGCCACCAGTCGGGACAGGGGGCAAGAGACCCAGTACTTC	CATSRDRGQETQYF
TRBJ2-3	NA	TRBV5-1	NA	TGCGCCAGCAGCTCGGGGCGGAGTGCAGCCCGATGGGATACGCAGTATTTT	CASSSGRSAARWDTQYF
TRBJ2-1	NA	TRBV6-5	TRBD2	TGTGCCAGCAGAACCGGGACTAGCGGGAAGATTGAGCAGTTCTTC	CASRTGTSGKIEQFF
TRBJ2-3	NA	TRBV7-2	NA	TGTGCCAGCAGCGGGGGACTTATCACAGATACGCAGTATTTT	CASSGGLITDTQYF
TRBJ1-3	NA	TRBV28	NA	TGTGCCAGCAGTTCCGACAGATCGGCCTCTGGAAACACCATATATTTT	CASSSDRSASGNTIYF
TRBJ1-6	NA	TRBV5-1	TRBD1	TGCGCCAGCAGCTTGGAGGACAGGGTAGAGGATTCACCCCTCCACTTT	CASSLEDRVEDSPLHF
TRBJ2-5	once	TRBV7-9	TRBD2	TGTGCCAGCAGCTTTACTAGCGGGGGACAAGAGACCCAGTACTTC	CASSFTSGGQETQYF
TRBJ1-2	NA	TRBV6-1	NA	TGTGCCAGCAGTGAATCCGTGAACAACTATGGCTACACCTTC	CASSESVNNYGYTF
TRBJ2-1	NA	TRBV5-1	NA	TGCGCCAGCAGCCAGGACGGAGGATACAATGAGCAGTTCTTC	CASSQDGGYNEQFF
TRBJ2-7	NA	TRBV6-6	TRBD2	TGTGCCAGCAGTCGGCGGTCTAGCGGGAGTTACGAGCAGTACTTC	CASSRRSSGSYEQYF
TRBJ2-1	NA	TRBV28	TRBD2	TGTGCCAGCAGCCGGGGACTAGCCTTATACAATGAGCAGTTCTTC	CASSRGLALYNEQFF
TRBJ2-5	NA	TRBV10-3	NA	TGTGCCATCAGTGCGGCGGTCCAAGAGACCCAGTACTTC	CAISAAVQETQYF
TRBJ2-1	NA	TRBV7-9	NA	TGTGCCAGCAGCTTAGAGGGAGGTATGAGGAATGAGCAGTTCTTC	CASSLEGGMRNEQFF
TRBJ2-5	NA	TRBV27	NA	TGTGCCAGCAGAAAACAGGACCGGGGAGAGACCCAGTACTTC	CASRKQDRGETQYF
TRBJ1-2	NA	TRBV6-5	NA	TGTGCCAGCAGGGCACGAGGGAGGGACTACACCTTC	CASRARGRDYTF
TRBJ2-7	few	TRBV6-5	NA	TGTGCCAGCAGTTACCTCGGATCCTACGAGCAGTACTTC	CASSYLGSYEQYF
TRBJ1-4	NA	TRBV28	NA	TGTGCCAGCACCCCATATGGGATTAATGAAAAACTGTTTTTT	CASTPYGINEKLFF
TRBJ2-1	NA	TRBV5-5	NA	TGTGCCAGCAGCTTGGAACAGGTCTACTCCTACAATGAGCAGTTCTTC	CASSLEQVYSYNEQFF
TRBJ2-1	few	TRBV7-2	NA	TGTGCCAGCAGCTCAGTGGCACTAGCTTTGAATGAGCAGTTCTTC	CASSSVALALNEQFF
TRBJ2-3	NA	TRBV6-1	NA	TGTGCCAGCAGTGAAATTCCAACTAGGTCCTTCACAGATACGCAGTATTTT	CASSEIPTRSFTDTQYF
TRBJ2-2	NA	TRBV5-1	TRBD2	TGCGCCAGCAGGGGCGGGAGTAACACCGGGGAGCTGTTTTTT	CASRGGSNTGELFF
TRBJ1-2	NA	TRBV28	NA	TGTGCCAGCAGCCTGTCGGACGGCTACACCTTC	CASSLSDGYTF